This record concerns one T cell receptor (beta chain) sequence. Survey-level immunoSEQ v3.0 assays were run. The table came from immunoSEQ multiplex PCR; TCRdb's copy has only in-frame clones and leaves some out. The table has 25,000 to 35,000 clones, 80% seen once. This entry is derived from a study of long-term antiretroviral therapy in people with HIV. Donors needed at least one pre-ART PBMC sample plus at least two post-ART samples. Participants who had HIV were, without exception, treated in the United States. There were roughly 0.95-11 million cryopreserved PBMC in the samples before DNA extraction. Sequences were derived from unsorted PBMCs, sampled 0.3 years after starting antiretroviral therapy. The TCR originated in a man aged 40-49 years with HIV.

CDR3: CASSPGEGAHSPLHF. In nucleotides, the CDR3 is TGTGCCAGCTCACCTGGTGAGGGGGCTCATTCACCCCTCCACTTT. V gene TRBV18 combines with J gene TRBJ1-6; 7 nucleotides align to TRBD1. J was trimmed by 8 bases and V by 3 bases; bases with no gene match: 7. Germline CDR1 and CDR2: KGHSH and LQKENI. This CDR3 is 15 amino acids long.